This T cell receptor beta chain was profiled in a study of human versus mouse CDR3 diversity and MHC coevolution. Generated by immunoSEQ multiplex PCR, the TCRdb table keeps only in-frame clones and is missing some. Among roughly 81,000 clones listed, around 93% were seen once. Germline lookup yields CDR1 SGHAT and CDR2 FQNNGV. There are 18 residues in the CDR3. V lost 1 base and J 3 bases, leaving 22 bases between the germline ends. The sequence was collected from a person aged 30-70 years in good health. The chain is built from TRBV11-2 and TRBJ2-7; D gene uncertain. Sequences were obtained from naive CD4+ T cells from blood. Subset here: CD45RO-negative CD62L-positive naive CD4 T cells. CDR3 DNA: TGTGCCAGCAGCTTAGTCGAATGGGCTCCTCCCTTACTCTACGAGCAGTACTTC. As protein: CASSLVEWAPPLLYEQYF.